This T cell receptor (beta chain) came from a study of CD8+ T cells in alopecia areata. Study-level information: Each day, treated patients took oral tofacitinib twice, at 5 to 10 mg per dose.

Regarding this clone: Antigen: not known.

Investigators isolated RNA and reverse transcribed it into cDNA to act as the sequencing template. The protocol was immunoSEQ multiplex PCR, while the TCRdb copy is restricted to in-frame clones and leaves out a portion. The sample contains about 180,000 clones, around 51% of which appear only once. Treatment reported: oral pan-JAK inhibitor, 5-10 mg twice daily. CDR1 is SGHDT and CDR2 is YYEEEE in the germline V gene. The CDR3 extends over 15 amino acids. The ends lost 6 bases at V and 2 bases at J; junction bases unmatched: 11. Notes on the study in general: Especially in alopecia totalis/universalis, lesional scalp showed greater clonality than normal scalp did. Expanded CD8+ clones among the top 100, as well as scalp clonality, were significantly decreased by tofacitinib.

The chain has TRBV5-6 and TRBJ2-7; 7 bases agree with TRBD1. Sequencing used CD8+ T cells sorted from blood, obtained around week 53, from a patient treated with tofacitinib. The receptor comes from a human donor with alopecia areata. The CDR3 nucleotides are TGTGCCAGCAACTCAGGGGTCGACAGGGCCTACGAGCAGTACTTC. It is translated as CASNSGVDRAYEQYF.